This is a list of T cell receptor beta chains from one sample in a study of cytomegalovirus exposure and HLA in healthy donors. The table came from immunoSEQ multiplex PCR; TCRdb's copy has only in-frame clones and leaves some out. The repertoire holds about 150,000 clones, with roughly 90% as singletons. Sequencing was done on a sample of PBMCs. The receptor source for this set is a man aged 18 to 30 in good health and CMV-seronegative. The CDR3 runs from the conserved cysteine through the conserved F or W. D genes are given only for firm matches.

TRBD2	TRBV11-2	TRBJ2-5	CASSLGLAAGPKSRETQYF	TGTGCCAGCAGCTTGGGACTAGCCGCCGGCCCCAAGAGCCGCGAGACCCAGTACTTC
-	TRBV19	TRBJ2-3	CASSIGVLPTDTQYF	TGTGCCAGTAGTATAGGGGTACTACCCACAGATACGCAGTATTTT
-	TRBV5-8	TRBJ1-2	CASSLGLNYGYTF	TGTGCCAGCAGCTTGGGTCTAAACTATGGCTACACCTTC
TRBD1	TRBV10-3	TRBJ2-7	CAISDRWDRVFYEQYF	TGTGCCATCAGTGACCGATGGGACAGGGTTTTTTACGAGCAGTACTTC
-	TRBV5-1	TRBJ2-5	CASSLVFGEAQTQYF	TGCGCCAGCAGCTTGGTTTTTGGGGAGGCCCAGACCCAGTACTTC
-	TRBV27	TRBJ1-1	CASTTGNTEAFF	TGTGCCAGTACGACAGGGAACACTGAAGCTTTCTTT
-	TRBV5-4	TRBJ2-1	CASSRRGDYQYNEQFF	TGTGCCAGCAGCCGGAGGGGAGATTACCAATACAATGAGCAGTTCTTC
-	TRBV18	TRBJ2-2	CASSPGSTGELFF	TGTGCCAGCTCACCAGGCAGCACCGGGGAGCTGTTTTTT
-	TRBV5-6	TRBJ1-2	CASSPRTGNYGYTF	TGTGCCAGCAGCCCCCGGACTGGGAACTATGGCTACACCTTC
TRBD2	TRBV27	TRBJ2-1	CASRITSGSSYNEQFF	TGTGCCAGCAGGATAACTAGCGGGAGCTCCTACAATGAGCAGTTCTTC
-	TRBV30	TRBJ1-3	CAWSVRRTVNSGNTIYF	TGTGCCTGGAGTGTACGGAGGACGGTAAACTCTGGAAACACCATATATTTT
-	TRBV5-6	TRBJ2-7	CASSYRAWGSYEQYF	TGTGCCAGCAGCTACAGGGCATGGGGCTCCTACGAGCAGTACTTC
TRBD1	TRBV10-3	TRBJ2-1	CAISGTGGASVNEQFF	TGTGCCATCAGTGGGACAGGGGGCGCATCGGTCAATGAGCAGTTCTTC
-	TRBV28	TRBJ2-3	CASRSSFTTDTQYF	TGTGCCAGCAGATCTAGCTTTACCACAGATACGCAGTATTTT
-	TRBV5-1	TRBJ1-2	CASSPGTSSGDYTF	TGCGCCAGCAGCCCCGGGACCTCATCGGGGGACTACACCTTC
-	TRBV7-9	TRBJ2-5	CASSFPDRYQETQYF	TGTGCCAGCAGCTTCCCCGACAGGTACCAAGAGACCCAGTACTTC